Shown below are 12 T cell receptor beta chains from a single sample sequenced in a study of identifying expanded T cells in peripheral blood. TCRdb keeps only in-frame clones here, not all; method: immunoSEQ multiplex PCR. The table records around 85,000 clones, more than 75% of them present only once. The source material was blood. The receptors here all came from a person between 18 and 75 years old in good health.

The chain links TRBV14 to TRBJ1-1; D unresolved. Germline CDR1 and CDR2: SGHDN and FVKESK. The ends were cut back, 5 bases at V and 2 bases at J, with 6 bases in the middle. CDR3 length equals 12 residues. The CDR3 nucleotides read TGTGCCAGCAGCAAGATTAACACTGAAGCTTTCTTT. Amino acid sequence: CASSKINTEAFF.

V and J are TRBV6-5 and TRBJ2-5; no clear D gene. CDR3 length: 14 amino acids. The ends were cut back, 0 bases at V and 3 bases at J, with 8 bases in the middle. Germline-derived CDR1 and CDR2 are MNHEY and SVGAGI. The CDR3 loop is CASSYSGSKETQYF. As DNA, the CDR3 is TGTGCCAGCAGTTACTCGGGCAGCAAAGAGACCCAGTACTTC.

This clone was counted once. The CDR3 coding sequence is TGTGCCAGCAGCCTCCCACCTCCGGCCGGGGAGCTGTTTTTT. Translation gives CASSLPPPAGELFF. V is TRBV4-2 and J is TRBJ2-2, with D unresolved. The germline V gene has CDR1 LGHNA and CDR2 YNFKEQ. The CDR3 spans 14 residues. V was clipped by 4 bases and J by 6 bases, with 12 bases between them.

The chain couples TRBV6-5 to TRBJ2-7; the match to TRBD2 covers 8 bases. CDR3 length equals 15 residues. The V and J ends lost 4 bases and 2 bases, in that order; junction bases with no gene match: 7. Germline CDR1 MNHEY, CDR2 SVGAGI. CDR3 in amino acids: CASSSTSGGAYEQYF. The CDR3 nucleotides read TGTGCCAGCAGTTCAACTTCCGGGGGGGCCTACGAGCAGTACTTC.

The chain joins TRBV27 to TRBJ2-7; weak D call: TRBD1 (6 bases). The CDR3 sequence is 15 residues long. Germline values: CDR1 MNHEY, CDR2 SMNVEV (reference sequence). V lost 9 bases, J lost 4 bases, and 22 bases lay in between. DNA for the CDR3: TGTGCCAGTAGCCCTAACAGGGTCCACCCTTACGAGCAGTACTTC. Amino acid sequence: CASSPNRVHPYEQYF.

The genes are TRBV4-3 and TRBJ1-2; perhaps TRBD1 as D (5 bases). Trimming pared 1 base from V and 4 bases from J, leaving 13 bases between. The CDR3 covers 15 residues. Per germline, CDR1 LGHNA and CDR2 YSLEER. The CDR3 spells CASSQAGGYGYGYTF. CDR3 nucleotides: TGCGCCAGCAGCCAAGCCGGGGGGTACGGCTATGGCTACACCTTC.

The chain recombines TRBV5-1 with TRBJ1-4, with 10 nucleotides matching TRBD1. With 0 bases clipped from V and 7 bases from J, the junction kept 6 bases outside the gene matches. The CDR3 has 16 amino acids. Looked up from germline, CDR1 is SGHRS and CDR2 is YFSETQ. CDR3 loop: CASSLGPTGGSEKLFF. The CDR3 DNA is TGCGCCAGCAGCTTGGGGCCGACAGGGGGCAGTGAAAAACTGTTTTTT.

The V call is TRBV27, the J call TRBJ1-5; D remains unclear. CDR1 and CDR2 (germline): MNHEY, SMNVEV (reference sequence). Trimming cost V 1 base and J 1 base, with 8 bases left between them. The CDR3 is 15 amino acids. CDR3 residues: CASSLYMDSNQPQHF. CDR3 in DNA: TGTGCCAGCAGTTTATATATGGACAGCAATCAGCCCCAGCATTTT.

In this sample, this clone turned up many times. The V call is TRBV7-9, the J call TRBJ2-7; the match to TRBD1 covers 8 bases. CDR3 length equals 16 residues. V shed 3 bases and J 7 bases; nucleotides not matched to a gene: 14. The V gene's germline CDR1 is SEHNR and CDR2 FQNEAQ (reference sequence). CDR3 nucleotide sequence: TGTGCCAGCAGCTTGGTAGGACAGGGCCCGTCAAGGGAGCAGTACTTC. It encodes CASSLVGQGPSREQYF.

The chain links TRBV28 to TRBJ2-5; 7 positions agree with TRBD2. After removal of 8 bases from V and 2 bases from J, the junction contained 8 bases not matched to a gene. The CDR3 is made up of 14 amino acids. CDR1 is MDHEN, CDR2 SYDVKM, per germline. CDR3 residues: CASGPLAAQETQYF. CDR3 nucleotides: TGTGCCAGCGGTCCCCTAGCGGCACAAGAGACCCAGTACTTC.

This chain connects TRBV4-1 to TRBJ2-5; possibly TRBD2 for D (5 bases). The V end lost 0 bases, the J end lost 0 bases, and 14 bases lay between the germline ends. CDR1 and CDR2 (germline): MGHRA, YSYEKL. The CDR3 is 17 residues long. CDR3 DNA sequence: TGCGCCAGCAGCCAAGACCCGGGAAGGTTATACCAAGAGACCCAGTACTTC. This translates into CASSQDPGRLYQETQYF.

This rearrangement joins TRBV5-6 to TRBJ2-3, with 12 bases that match TRBD1. V lost 0 bases to trimming and J lost 8 bases; unmatched junction nucleotides: 10. CDR3 length: 17 residues. Germline lookup yields CDR1 SGHDT and CDR2 YYEEEE. The CDR3 spells CASSLAVGTGGLGTQYF. CDR3 in DNA: TGTGCCAGCAGCTTGGCCGTCGGGACAGGGGGCTTGGGTACGCAGTATTTT.